The rows below give T cell receptor beta chains drawn from one sample of a study of CD4+ T cells in melanoma. Sequenced by immunoSEQ multiplex PCR; TCRdb stores in-frame clones only, minus some. Counted here are 10,000 or so clones, 55% to 65% occurring once; the ten biggest clones make up approximately 25%. Material: cells from a culture (not recorded whether cultured in vitro). The receptors derive from a human donor with melanoma. Each CDR3 is given with its conserved first and last residue. The D gene is left open where the match is weak. Size tells how often a clone was seen (once, few, many) or the class of an expanded clone, and some rows leave it out.

v_gene	abundance	j_gene	d_gene	CDR3nt	CDR3aa
TRBV6-1	few	TRBJ1-1	-	TGTGCCAGCAGTGAAGTTAGGGGCACCTCTGAAGCTTTCTTT	CASSEVRGTSEAFF
TRBV11-1	-	TRBJ2-7	TRBD1	TGTGCCAGCAGCGTGGGACAGAGAGTCTACGAGCAGTACTTC	CASSVGQRVYEQYF
TRBV7-6	-	TRBJ2-1	TRBD1	TGTGCCAGCAGCCCACGGTTGCGTTCCGGGACAGGGATTGATGAGCAGTTCTTC	CASSPRLRSGTGIDEQFF
TRBV5-1	-	TRBJ1-2	-	TGCGCCAGCAGCCAAGATTCGTACTATGGCTACACCTTC	CASSQDSYYGYTF
TRBV27	-	TRBJ2-3	TRBD1	TGTGCCAGTCAAGGCCTGGACAGGGTTTTTTCAGATACGCAGTATTTT	CASQGLDRVFSDTQYF
TRBV27	-	TRBJ1-2	-	TGTGCCAGCAGGGGGCTGGGGGGAAAGATCGAAGGCTACACCTTC	CASRGLGGKIEGYTF
TRBV2	-	TRBJ2-1	-	TGTGCCAGCAACCGGGACTCCTACAATGAGCAGTTCTTC	CASNRDSYNEQFF
TRBV23-1	-	TRBJ1-4	-	TGCGCCAGCAGGGACCTACGGGATGAAAAACTGTTTTTT	CASRDLRDEKLFF
TRBV15	few	TRBJ1-2	-	TGTGCCACCAGCAGAGAAACAGGATCGTATGGCTACACCTTC	CATSRETGSYGYTF
TRBV12-5	-	TRBJ1-5	-	TGTGCTAGTGGTTTGGCCGGACAGCGGCATTTT	CASGLAGQRHF
TRBV5-1	-	TRBJ2-1	-	TGCGCCAGCAGCTTGGATCCCCCGAGCTCCTACAATGAGCAGTTCTTC	CASSLDPPSSYNEQFF
TRBV5-4	-	TRBJ2-3	-	TGTGCCAGCAGCTCGGAGGGGGGGGCCTGGGGTACGCAGTATTTT	CASSSEGGAWGTQYF
TRBV19	-	TRBJ2-5	TRBD1	TGTGCCAGTAGTATAGTAACAGGGGGCGGGTTGGAGACCCAGTACTTC	CASSIVTGGGLETQYF
TRBV14	-	TRBJ1-3	TRBD1	TGTGCCAGCAGCCGAGCCGGGACAGGGTCCAGCTACTCTGGAAACACCATATATTTT	CASSRAGTGSSYSGNTIYF
TRBV7-7	-	TRBJ1-1	-	TGTGCCAGCAGCTTACAGATCAACACTGAAGCTTTCTTT	CASSLQINTEAFF
TRBV10-1	few	TRBJ2-7	-	TGCGCCAACGACGGGACTCTAATCATACACGAGCAGTACTTC	CANDGTLIIHEQYF
TRBV19	-	TRBJ1-1	-	TGTGCCAGTAGTATAGCGGGGATCACTGAAGCTTTCTTT	CASSIAGITEAFF
TRBV10-1	few	TRBJ2-1	-	TGCGCCAGCGGGCAGGAGCAGTTCTTC	CASGQEQFF
TRBV4-1	-	TRBJ1-4	-	TGCGCCAGCAGCCGCCCTGGGGGCTTGGGTAATGAAAAACTGTTTTTT	CASSRPGGLGNEKLFF
TRBV13	once	TRBJ1-3	-	TGTGCCAGCAGCCCGTCGGACCCATACCACTCTGGAAACACCATATATTTT	CASSPSDPYHSGNTIYF
TRBV13	-	TRBJ2-3	TRBD2	TGTGCCAGCAGCTTCGGCGGGGGGGCCGGCGATACGCAGTATTTT	CASSFGGGAGDTQYF
TRBV19	-	TRBJ2-1	-	TGTGCCAGTTATTCCGGGACAAAAGATGAGCAGTTCTTC	CASYSGTKDEQFF
TRBV23-1	few	TRBJ1-1	-	TGCGCCAGCACTATTGACACGGGACTTATGAACACTGAAGCTTTCTTT	CASTIDTGLMNTEAFF
TRBV6-4	once	TRBJ2-2	TRBD1	TGTGCCAGCCAGGACAGGGGGAATGGCACCGGGGAGCTGTTTTTT	CASQDRGNGTGELFF
TRBV11-1	-	TRBJ1-3	-	TGTGCCAGCAGCATACGACAGGACCCTGGAAACACCATATATTTT	CASSIRQDPGNTIYF
TRBV6-1	-	TRBJ2-7	-	TGTGCCAGCAGTGCTGGGGGGCAGCGATTCGAGCAGTACTTC	CASSAGGQRFEQYF
TRBV27	-	TRBJ2-3	-	TGTGCCAGCAGTCCGCAGGGGAGGGGGAGCACAGATACGCAGTATTTT	CASSPQGRGSTDTQYF
TRBV18	-	TRBJ2-5	-	TGTGCCAGCTCACCAGGGGGAAAGGGGCAAGAGACCCAGTACTTC	CASSPGGKGQETQYF
TRBV4-1	few	TRBJ2-1	-	TGCGCCAGCAGCCAAGGGGGAGTTTACCTCACTTCGAATGAGCAGTTCTTC	CASSQGGVYLTSNEQFF
TRBV7-6	-	TRBJ2-2	-	TGTGCCAGCAGCGAGAGGGGGGCCTTCGGGGAGCTGTTTTTT	CASSERGAFGELFF
TRBV6-5	-	TRBJ1-1	-	TGTGCCAGCAGTTACTCGAGGGCAGCGTCGAACACTGAAGCTTTCTTT	CASSYSRAASNTEAFF
TRBV4-1	-	TRBJ1-5	TRBD1	TGCGCCAGCAGCCTAGGACAGGGGGAGCAGCCCCAGCATTTT	CASSLGQGEQPQHF
TRBV7-3	-	TRBJ1-5	-	TGTGCCAGCAGCCTCGCCCGCGGACAGCCCCAGCATTTT	CASSLARGQPQHF
TRBV29-1	few	TRBJ2-2	TRBD1	TGCAGCGTCTCAGGGGGTACCGGGGAGCTGTTTTTT	CSVSGGTGELFF
TRBV4-1	-	TRBJ1-4	-	TGCGCCAGCAGTCGACAGGAGGGTGAAAAACTGTTTTTT	CASSRQEGEKLFF
TRBV4-2	-	TRBJ1-1	TRBD1	TGTGCCAGCAGTTCCACCGGGACAGGGGGCACTGAAGCTTTCTTT	CASSSTGTGGTEAFF
TRBV6-1	-	TRBJ2-7	TRBD1	TGTGCCAGCAGCACAGGGGACACATCCTACGAGCAGTACTTC	CASSTGDTSYEQYF
TRBV9	once	TRBJ2-2	-	TGTGCCAGCAGCGTCACGGCGGGCACCGGGGAGCTGTTTTTT	CASSVTAGTGELFF
TRBV7-3	-	TRBJ1-1	-	TGTGCCAGCAGCTTATGGCGCGGAGGGGCTGTTACTGAAGCTTTCTTT	CASSLWRGGAVTEAFF